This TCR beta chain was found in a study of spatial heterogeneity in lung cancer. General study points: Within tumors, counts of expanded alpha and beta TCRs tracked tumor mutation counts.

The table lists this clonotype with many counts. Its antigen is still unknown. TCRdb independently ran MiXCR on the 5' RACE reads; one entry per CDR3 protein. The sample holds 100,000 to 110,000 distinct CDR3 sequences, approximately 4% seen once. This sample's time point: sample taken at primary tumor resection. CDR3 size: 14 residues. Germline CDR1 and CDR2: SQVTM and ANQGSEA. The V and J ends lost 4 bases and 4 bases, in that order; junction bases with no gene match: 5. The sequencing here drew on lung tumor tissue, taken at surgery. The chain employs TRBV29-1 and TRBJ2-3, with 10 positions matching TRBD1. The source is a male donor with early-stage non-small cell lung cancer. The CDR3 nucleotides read TGCAGCGTTGGAGGACAGGGGGTATCAGATACGCAGTATTTT. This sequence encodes CSVGGQGVSDTQYF.